Below, 22 T cell receptor beta chains from the same sample are listed, as sequenced in a study of blood T cell repertoires in COVID-19 (dated by TCRdb to about 2020). The library came from the immunoSEQ multiplex PCR assay. TCRdb took this table from immuneACCESS and kept in-frame rearrangements with V and J called. Such tables lack part of the clones; where checked against another copy, unresolved V genes explain under half of the gap, and the rest is unexplained. The sample data list fewer than 200,000 clones, and about 80% of these were observed just once. The ten most abundant clones make up approximately 12% of the sample. Sample: PBMCs or T cells enriched from blood (not recorded which). The receptor source for this set is a man aged 50-59 years who had recovered from COVID-19.

The chain is built from TRBV7-9 and TRBJ1-2; TRBD1 matches 7 bases. The CDR3 totals 13 residues. Germline loops: CDR1 SEHNR, CDR2 FQNEAQ (reference sequence). V trimming: 5 bases; J trimming: 8 bases; junction bases outside the gene matches: 8. The DNA for the CDR3 is TGTGCCAGCAGCCTAATCCGGGACAGCGGCTACACCTTC. Translated: CASSLIRDSGYTF.

The CDR3 loop reads CASSLVEVGETQYF. For the CDR3, the DNA is TGTGCCAGCAGCTTGGTGGAGGTGGGCGAGACCCAGTACTTC. The rearrangement uses TRBV5-6 and TRBJ2-5, with D tentatively TRBD2 (5 bases). Germline CDR1 is SGHDT and CDR2 is YYEEEE. This CDR3 comprises 14 residues. Trimming took 0 bases from V and 5 from J, leaving 11 bases between them.

This chain links TRBV7-8 with TRBJ2-5; tentative D call: TRBD2 (6 bases). Germline lookup yields CDR1 SGHVS and CDR2 FQNEAQ. The CDR3 length is 14 residues. V lost 4 bases, J lost 2 bases, and 11 bases lay in between. CDR3 bases: TGTGCCAGCAGCTCCTTAGCGGCGCAAGAGACCCAGTACTTC. This codes for CASSSLAAQETQYF.

V gene TRBV2 combines with J gene TRBJ2-3; D is undetermined. Germline CDR1 and CDR2: SNHLY and FYNNEI. V was cut by 6 bases and J by 0 bases, with 13 bases left in between. The CDR3 covers 15 residues. CDR3 loop: CASSLEQTSTDTQYF. DNA of the CDR3: TGTGCCAGCAGCCTCGAGCAAACTAGCACAGATACGCAGTATTTT.

The chain employs TRBV9 and TRBJ2-1; 8 bases agree with TRBD2. CDR1 is SGDLS, CDR2 YYNGEE, per germline. V lost 4 bases, J lost 7 bases, and 7 bases stayed unmatched. This CDR3 has 14 amino acids. The CDR3 bases are TGTGCCAGCAGCTTTAGCGGGGCCAGGAATGAGCAGTTCTTC. Residues: CASSFSGARNEQFF.

The chain has TRBV30 and TRBJ2-7; a possible D gene is TRBD2 (5 bases). Between the trimmed V and J ends, which lost 1 base and 10 bases, there was a span of 11 bases. There are 11 residues in the CDR3. The V gene's germline CDR1 is GTSNPN and CDR2 SVGIG (reference sequence). Here the CDR3 reads CAWSARLLQYF. The CDR3 DNA reads as TGTGCCTGGAGTGCAAGACTACTCCAGTACTTC.

V is TRBV2 and J is TRBJ2-1, with 7 bases lining up with TRBD2. The CDR3 extends over 15 amino acids. Germline V lookup: CDR1 SNHLY, CDR2 FYNNEI. V shed 6 bases, J shed 0 bases, and the junction held 5 bases outside the gene matches. This chain's CDR3 is CASRGGRGSYNEQFF. CDR3 nucleotides: TGTGCCAGCAGGGGAGGGAGAGGCTCCTACAATGAGCAGTTCTTC.

This clone was counted at least ten times. The V and J genes are TRBV18 and TRBJ1-3; tentatively, D is TRBD1 (5 bases). CDR1 KGHSH and CDR2 LQKENI come from the germline V gene. The CDR3 spans 17 residues. Between the trimmed V and J ends, which lost 4 bases and 0 bases, there was a span of 16 bases. CDR3 nucleotides: TGTGCCAGCTCACTTCTAGGAGACAGTCGCTCTGGAAACACCATATATTTT. Its translation is CASSLLGDSRSGNTIYF. The variable domain in full, completed from reference TRBV18 and TRBJ1-3, reads NAGVMQNPRHLVRRRGQEARLRCSPMKGHSHVYWYRQLPEEGLKFMVYLQKENIIDESGMPKERFSAEFPKEGPSILRIQQVVRGDSAAYFCASSLLGDSRSGNTIYFGEGSWLTVV.

This clone was found a few times. V usage is TRBV12-3 or TRBV12-4 and J usage is TRBJ1-1, with 7 bases identical to TRBD1. The CDR3 is 13 residues long. V shed 6 bases, J shed 1 base, and the junction held 2 bases outside the gene matches. CDR3 nucleotide sequence: TGTGCCAGCAGCGGACAGGAGAACACTGAAGCTTTCTTT. It yields the protein CASSGQENTEAFF.

The chain is built from TRBV30 and TRBJ1-2; 9 bases fit TRBD1. Germline V gene sequence: CDR1 GTSNPN, CDR2 SVGIG (reference sequence). The CDR3 length is 13 residues. V was pared by 1 base and J by 4 bases, with 1 base of the junction left unmatched. The CDR3 nucleotides are TGTGCCTGGAGTGGGGACAGGGCCTATGGCTACACCTTC. This gives the protein CAWSGDRAYGYTF. The full variable domain, with the rest looked up from reference TRBV30 and TRBJ1-2, is SQTIHQWPATLVQPVGSPLSLECTVEGTSNPNLYWYRQAAGRGLQLLFYSVGIGQISSEVPQNLSASRPQDRQFILSSKKLLLSDSGFYLCAWSGDRAYGYTFGSGTRLTVV.

V is TRBV10-2 and J is TRBJ2-1, with 9 bases that match TRBD1. CDR1 and CDR2 from the germline V gene are WSHSY and SAAADI. The CDR3 runs to 14 residues. The V segment lost 6 bases and the J segment 2 bases; nucleotides outside the gene matches: 2. The CDR3, as DNA: TGCGCCAGCAGAACAGGGGGCACCTACAATGAGCAGTTCTTC. This translates into CASRTGGTYNEQFF.

This clone was counted between two and nine times. Other nucleotide sequences from this sample produce the same CDR3. The chain employs TRBV9 and TRBJ2-7, with 8 bases fitting TRBD2. The CDR3 consists of 15 residues. The V gene's germline CDR1 is SGDLS and CDR2 YYNGEE. With 2 bases clipped from V and 5 bases from J, the junction kept 9 bases outside the gene matches. CDR3 sequence reads: CASSVAGTRADEQYF. The CDR3 DNA reads as TGTGCCAGCAGCGTGGCCGGGACTAGAGCAGACGAGCAGTACTTC.

V gene TRBV7-2 combines with J gene TRBJ2-7, with 9 bases fitting TRBD1. Trimming removed 0 bases from V and 7 bases from J; junction bases left unmatched: 7. Germline lookup yields CDR1 SGHTA and CDR2 FQGNSA. This CDR3 has 15 amino acids. The CDR3 DNA follows: TGTGCCAGCAGCTTAGCCACAAACAGGGGGCAGGAGCAGTACTTC. This translates into CASSLATNRGQEQYF. Complete variable domain (other parts from reference TRBV7-2 and TRBJ2-7): GAGVSQSPSNKVTEKGKDVELRCDPISGHTALYWYRQSLGQGLEFLIYFQGNSAPDKSGLPSDRFSAERTGGSVSTLTIQRTQQEDSAVYLCASSLATNRGQEQYFGPGTRLTVT.

V usage is TRBV7-2 and J usage is TRBJ2-3, with D possibly TRBD2 on 5 matching bases. Per germline, CDR1 SGHTA and CDR2 FQGNSA. V lost 1 base and J lost 1, with 12 bases in between. CDR3 length equals 16 residues. The CDR3 loop reads CASSLVSRRGTDTQYF. The CDR3 nucleotides read TGTGCCAGCAGCTTAGTAAGTCGGCGGGGCACAGATACGCAGTATTTT.

The chain is built from TRBV2 and TRBJ1-1; the D gene is possibly TRBD1 (5 bases). Germline V CDR1 and CDR2: SNHLY, FYNNEI. The CDR3 loop spans 16 amino acids. Trimming removed 5 bases from V and 6 bases from J, with 22 bases in between. CDR3 sequence reads: CASSKDGAGPSAEAFF. The CDR3 DNA sequence: TGTGCCAGCAGTAAGGACGGTGCGGGACCGAGTGCTGAAGCTTTCTTT.

The chain has TRBV12-5 and TRBJ1-5, with D perhaps matching TRBD1 (5 bases). The V end was cut by 6 bases, the J end by 6 bases, with 12 bases between. Per germline, CDR1 LGHNT and CDR2 FRNRAP. CDR3 length equals 13 residues. The CDR3: CASGPEGVQPQHF. CDR3 nucleotide sequence: TGTGCTAGTGGACCTGAAGGGGTTCAGCCCCAGCATTTT.

This chain uses TRBV3-1 (or the pseudogene TRBV3-2) with TRBJ2-2, with 7 bases aligning to TRBD1. The CDR3 runs to 16 residues. Trimming removed 4 bases from V and 1 base from J; junction bases left unmatched: 6. CDR1 LGHDT and CDR2 YNNKEL come from the germline V gene (reference sequence). This CDR3 is CASSRPRTGNTGELFF. In DNA, the CDR3 is TGTGCCAGCAGCCGGCCCCGGACAGGGAACACCGGGGAGCTGTTTTTT.

The chain recombines TRBV4-1 with TRBJ1-1; D remains unclear. This CDR3 has 18 residues. Per the germline V gene, CDR1 is MGHRA and CDR2 is YSYEKL. V shed 0 bases and J shed 1 base, with 18 bases lying between them. The CDR3 nucleotides read TGCGCCAGCAGCCAAGATTGGAAGCGATCTGCCAGGAACACTGAAGCTTTCTTT. Translating gives CASSQDWKRSARNTEAFF.

This clone was observed a few times. The CDR3: CASSSYSTYEQYF. The CDR3 DNA reads as TGTGCCAGCAGCAGTTACAGCACCTACGAGCAGTACTTC. V is TRBV7-6 and J is TRBJ2-7; D call uncertain. This CDR3 is 13 amino acids long. Trimming took 5 bases from V and 2 from J, leaving 10 bases between them. Germline-derived CDR1 and CDR2 are SGHVS and FNYEAQ.

The rearrangement joins TRBV15 to TRBJ2-7, with 8 bases that match TRBD1. CDR3 length: 16 amino acids. Germline assignment: CDR1 LNHNV and CDR2 YYDKDF (reference sequence). V shed 3 bases and J 2 bases; nucleotides not matched to a gene: 9. CDR3 sequence reads: CATSRALGQVTYEQYF. DNA of the CDR3: TGTGCCACCAGCAGGGCCCTGGGACAGGTTACCTACGAGCAGTACTTC.

This sequence joins TRBV5-1 and TRBJ2-7, with D possibly being TRBD2 (7 bases). The V end was cut by 2 bases, the J end by 3 bases, with 15 bases between. This CDR3 has 15 residues. Germline V CDR1 and CDR2: SGHRS, YFSETQ. The DNA for the CDR3 is TGCGCCAGCAGCTTATCCGGGGGGCCACGCTACGAGCAGTACTTC. Translating gives CASSLSGGPRYEQYF.

In the case of this clone: The sample has other DNA sequences that encode this CDR3 too. This chain links TRBV18 with TRBJ1-5; 9 bases are a match to TRBD1. The V and J ends lost 2 bases and 5 bases, in that order; junction bases with no gene match: 1. The germline CDR1 and CDR2 sequences are KGHSH and LQKENI. The CDR3 is 14 amino acids. CDR3: CASSPRQGDQPQHF. The CDR3 bases are TGTGCCAGCTCACCAAGACAGGGGGATCAGCCCCAGCATTTT.